The 22 T cell receptor beta chains below were found in one sample sequenced in a study of lymphopenia after photon versus proton radiotherapy. The protocol was immunoSEQ multiplex PCR, while the TCRdb copy is restricted to in-frame clones and leaves out a portion. Here the sample spans 25,000 to 30,000 clones, 90% being singletons. This sample comprised peripheral blood, obtained from a patient treated with photon-based radiotherapy. These receptor sequences come from a woman aged 45-65 years with cholangiocarcinoma.

The rearrangement joins TRBV29-1 to TRBJ2-5; D gene uncertain. Germline CDR1 is SQVTM and CDR2 is ANQGSEA. V gave up 3 bases and J gave up 5 bases, with 13 bases separating them. This CDR3 comprises 13 residues. CDR3 amino acids: CSVEGQMKETQYF. CDR3 nucleotides: TGCAGCGTTGAGGGTCAGATGAAGGAGACCCAGTACTTC. The full variable domain, rest sourced from reference TRBV29-1 and TRBJ2-5, is SAVISQKPSRDICQRGTSLTIQCQVDSQVTMMFWYRQQPGQSLTLIATANQGSEATYESGFVIDKFPISRPNLTFSTLTVSNMSPEDSSIYLCSVEGQMKETQYFGPGTRLLVL.

V gene TRBV4-1 combines with J gene TRBJ1-1, with D unresolved. Deletions cut 4 bases from V and 0 bases from J, with 12 bases between. This CDR3 comprises 15 residues. CDR1 is MGHRA, CDR2 YSYEKL, per germline. The CDR3 loop is CASSPAVRMNTEAFF. CDR3 bases: TGCGCCAGCAGCCCTGCGGTGCGGATGAACACTGAAGCTTTCTTT.

The chain combines TRBV6-5 with TRBJ1-3, with a possible D match to TRBD1 (6 bases). V dropped 6 bases and J dropped 4 bases, with 16 bases sitting between them. The CDR3 consists of 15 residues. Germline V lookup: CDR1 MNHEY, CDR2 SVGAGI. This chain's CDR3 is CASRTRQVSGNTIYF. For the CDR3, the DNA is TGTGCCAGCAGAACGAGACAGGTTTCGGGAAACACCATATATTTT.

The chain is built from TRBV5-5 and TRBJ1-2; 7 bases are a match to TRBD1. The trim removed 1 base at V and 8 bases at J, leaving 8 bases unmatched. The V gene's germline CDR1 is SGHKS and CDR2 YYEKEE (reference sequence). The CDR3 spans 14 residues. CDR3 coding DNA: TGTGCCAGCAGCTTGTCTACGGACAGGCGGGGCTACACCTTC. Its protein is CASSLSTDRRGYTF.

The rearrangement links TRBV12-5 to TRBJ2-5; D is undetermined. Germline-derived CDR1 and CDR2 are LGHNT and FRNRAP. This CDR3 has 12 amino acids. The V and J ends lost 0 bases and 4 bases respectively, with 3 bases between them. The CDR3: CASGLVVETQYF. CDR3 sequence (DNA): TGTGCTAGTGGTTTGGTTGTAGAGACCCAGTACTTC.

The rearrangement uses TRBV7-9 and TRBJ1-1; no firm D call. Germline CDR1 and CDR2: SEHNR and FQNEAQ (reference sequence). V lost 2 bases and J lost 0, with 7 bases in between. This CDR3 is built from 14 residues. CDR3: CASSLRLMNTEAFF. The CDR3 DNA sequence: TGTGCCAGCAGCTTACGACTGATGAACACTGAAGCTTTCTTT. Filled out from reference TRBV7-9 and TRBJ1-1, the complete variable domain reads DTGVSQNPRHKITKRGQNVTFRCDPISEHNRLYWYRQTLGQGPEFLTYFQNEAQLEKSRLLSDRFSAERPKGSFSTLEIQRTEQGDSAMYLCASSLRLMNTEAFFGQGTRLTVV.

The chain carries TRBV25-1 and TRBJ1-1; D call uncertain. V was trimmed by 11 bases and J by 0 bases, leaving 13 bases between them. This CDR3 region has 13 residues. Per germline, CDR1 MGHDK and CDR2 SYGVNS. CDR3 bases: TGTGCCTCGCAGTTTCGGGTGAACACTGAAGCTTTCTTT. Translating gives CASQFRVNTEAFF.

This clone was seen more than once but under ten times. The V gene is TRBV5-6, the J gene TRBJ1-1; D gene ambiguous. CDR1 is SGHDT and CDR2 is YYEEEE in the germline V gene. Between the trimmed V and J ends, which lost 2 bases and 0 bases, there was a span of 11 bases. This CDR3 spans 15 amino acids. The CDR3 loop is CASSFVQRLNTEAFF. DNA of the CDR3: TGTGCCAGCAGCTTCGTACAGCGACTGAACACTGAAGCTTTCTTT.

This chain joins TRBV7-8 and TRBJ2-3; D is possibly TRBD2 (5 bases). V was pared by 5 bases and J by 0 bases, with 21 bases between. Germline V lookup: CDR1 SGHVS, CDR2 FQNEAQ. The CDR3 has 18 amino acids. CDR3 DNA sequence: TGTGCCAGCAGCCCCCAGGCAGCCGCGGGCTTTAGCACAGATACGCAGTATTTT. This codes for CASSPQAAAGFSTDTQYF.

The chain has TRBV14 and TRBJ2-7, with D perhaps matching TRBD1 (6 bases). V was clipped by 3 bases and J by 3 bases, with 15 bases between them. In germline, CDR1 is SGHDN, CDR2 FVKESK. CDR3 length: 15 amino acids. The CDR3 sequence: CASSQTGYNVYEQYF. In DNA form, the CDR3 reads TGTGCCAGCAGCCAGACAGGCTACAACGTCTACGAGCAGTACTTC.

The V call is TRBV7-2, the J call TRBJ1-6; possible D gene TRBD1, 5 bases. This CDR3 spans 15 amino acids. With 7 bases removed from V and 7 bases from J, the gap between germline ends came to 17 bases. Germline V gives CDR1 SGHTA, CDR2 FQGNSA. The CDR3 is CASTADRGLNSPLHF. The DNA for the CDR3 is TGTGCCAGCACCGCTGACCGGGGCCTGAATTCACCCCTCCACTTT.

In its sample, this clone was seen once. This chain joins TRBV4-1 and TRBJ1-5; D is unresolved. The CDR3 contains 17 residues. Per germline, CDR1 MGHRA and CDR2 YSYEKL. V was clipped by 1 base and J by 2 bases, with 15 bases between them. The CDR3 nucleotides read TGCGCCAGCAGCCAAGTAGTCTCCGGGGTTGGCAATCAGCCCCAGCATTTT. The encoded protein is CASSQVVSGVGNQPQHF.

The rearrangement links TRBV6-6 to TRBJ1-3; TRBD1 matches at 9 bases. V shed 2 bases and J 4 bases; nucleotides not matched to a gene: 6. Germline V gives CDR1 MNHNY, CDR2 SVGAGI (reference sequence). The CDR3 has 16 amino acids. CDR3 nucleotides: TGTGCCAGCAGTTACCTCGGGACAGGGAACGGAAACACCATATATTTT. Protein: CASSYLGTGNGNTIYF.

The V gene is TRBV9, the J gene TRBJ2-3; 9 bases line up with TRBD2. The J segment lost 0 bases and the V segment lost 5 bases, leaving 13 bases of the junction unmatched. Germline CDR1 and CDR2: SGDLS and YYNGEE. CDR3 size: 18 residues. The CDR3 region has the DNA TGTGCCAGCAGTGCGTCGGGTAGCGGGGGTTATAGCACAGATACGCAGTATTTT. This sequence encodes CASSASGSGGYSTDTQYF.

This sequence joins TRBV7-9 and TRBJ1-6; D gene uncertain. Germline CDR1 is SEHNR and CDR2 is FQNEAQ (reference sequence). V was shortened by 5 bases and J by 7 bases, with 21 bases between the two germline ends. The CDR3 spans 17 residues. The CDR3 region has the DNA TGTGCCAGCAGCCCACTGACATCCGCATCCCTAAATTCACCCCTCCACTTT. This sequence encodes CASSPLTSASLNSPLHF.

The table lists this clone with a count of one. This sequence joins TRBV7-2 and TRBJ1-1, with 8 bases that match TRBD1. Germline-derived CDR1 and CDR2 are SGHTA and FQGNSA. V lost 4 bases to trimming and J lost 5 bases; unmatched junction nucleotides: 6. This CDR3 is 14 amino acids long. In DNA, the CDR3 is TGTGCCAGCAGCTCGGGGACAGGATGGACTGAAGCTTTCTTT. This encodes CASSSGTGWTEAFF.

V usage is TRBV11-2 and J usage is TRBJ1-2; D gene uncertain. The germline V and J ends were trimmed by 3 bases and 2 bases, with 4 bases remaining between them. From germline, CDR1 is SGHAT and CDR2 FQNNGV. There are 12 residues in the CDR3. This chain's CDR3 is CASSFGNYGYTF. DNA of the CDR3: TGTGCCAGCAGCTTTGGGAACTATGGCTACACCTTC.

The chain carries TRBV6-1 and TRBJ2-7, with D possibly being TRBD1 (5 bases). The CDR3 is 15 amino acids. V dropped 1 base and J dropped 2 bases, with 12 bases sitting between them. Germline CDR1 MNHNS, CDR2 SASEGT. CDR3 DNA: TGTGCCAGCAGTGAAGGGAGCCAGGGCGCCTACGAGCAGTACTTC. The encoded protein is CASSEGSQGAYEQYF.

This clone was seen a single time. The chain has TRBV9 and TRBJ1-1; 7 positions agree with TRBD1. With 7 bases clipped from V and 4 bases from J, the junction kept 7 bases outside the gene matches. The CDR3 is 13 residues long. CDR1 and CDR2 from the germline V gene are SGDLS and YYNGEE. The CDR3: CASCAGGGTEAFF. For the CDR3, the DNA is TGTGCCAGCTGTGCAGGGGGGGGCACTGAAGCTTTCTTT.

The count of this clone is one. CDR3 in DNA: TGTGCCAGCAGCGACGTCAGACAGGTCTCTGGAAACACCATATATTTT. It is translated as CASSDVRQVSGNTIYF. The rearrangement joins TRBV21-1 to TRBJ1-3; the D call TRBD1 from the table was never checked on the DNA. TRBV21-1 constitutes a pseudogene. The CDR3 spans 16 residues.

The chain employs TRBV11-3 and TRBJ2-1; TRBD2 might be the D (6 bases). The CDR3 has 15 amino acids. Between the trimmed V and J ends, which lost 4 bases and 6 bases, there was a span of 16 bases. Per germline, CDR1 SGHNT and CDR2 YENEEA. The CDR3 reads CASSSRRDSVNEQFF. CDR3 coding DNA: TGTGCCAGCAGCTCCCGCCGGGACTCCGTCAATGAGCAGTTCTTC.

The chain has TRBV7-6 and TRBJ1-1; D uncertain. Germline-derived CDR1 and CDR2 are SGHVS and FNYEAQ. This CDR3 region has 15 residues. Trimming left V 0 bases short and J 3 bases short, with 11 bases between. CDR3 nucleotide sequence: TGTGCCAGCAGCTTAGCGGCGGAAGGGTACACTGAAGCTTTCTTT. Amino acid sequence: CASSLAAEGYTEAFF.